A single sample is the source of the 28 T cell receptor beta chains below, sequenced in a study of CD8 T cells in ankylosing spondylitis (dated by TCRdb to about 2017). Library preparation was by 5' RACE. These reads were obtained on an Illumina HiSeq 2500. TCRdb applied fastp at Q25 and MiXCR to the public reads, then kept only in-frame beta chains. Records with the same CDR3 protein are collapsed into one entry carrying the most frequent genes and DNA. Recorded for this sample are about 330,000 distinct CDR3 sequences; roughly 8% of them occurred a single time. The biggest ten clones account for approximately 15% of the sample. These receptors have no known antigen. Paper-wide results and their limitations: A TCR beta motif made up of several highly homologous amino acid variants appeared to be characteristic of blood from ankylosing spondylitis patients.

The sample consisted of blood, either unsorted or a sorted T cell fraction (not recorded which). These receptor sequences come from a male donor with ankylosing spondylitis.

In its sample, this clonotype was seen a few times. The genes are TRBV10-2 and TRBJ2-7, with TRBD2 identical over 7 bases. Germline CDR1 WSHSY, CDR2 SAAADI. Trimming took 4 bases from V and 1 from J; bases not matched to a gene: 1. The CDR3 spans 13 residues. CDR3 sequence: CASSGGRSYEQYF. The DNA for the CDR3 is TGCGCCAGCAGTGGCGGGAGATCCTACGAGCAGTACTTC.

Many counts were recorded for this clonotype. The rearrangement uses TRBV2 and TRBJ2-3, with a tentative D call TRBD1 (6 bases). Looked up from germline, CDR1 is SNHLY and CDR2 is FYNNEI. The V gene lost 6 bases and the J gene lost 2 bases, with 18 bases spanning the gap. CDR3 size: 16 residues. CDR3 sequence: CASSQGGAGATDTQYF. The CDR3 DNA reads TGTGCCAGCAGCCAAGGGGGAGCTGGGGCCACAGATACGCAGTATTTT.

Written as DNA, the CDR3 is TGCAGCGCCCACCCCGGACACAATGAGCAGTTCTTC. It encodes CSAHPGHNEQFF. V is TRBV29-1 and J is TRBJ2-1; D is ambiguous. The CDR3 contains 12 residues. Trimming cost V 7 bases and J 5 bases, with 12 bases left between them. The germline V gene encodes CDR1 SQVTM and CDR2 ANQGSEA.

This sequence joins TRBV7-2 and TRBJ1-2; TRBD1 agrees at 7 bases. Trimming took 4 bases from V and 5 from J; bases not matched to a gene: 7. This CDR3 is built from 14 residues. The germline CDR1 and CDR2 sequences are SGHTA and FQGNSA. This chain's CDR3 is CASSSDRRVYGYTF. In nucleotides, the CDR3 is TGTGCCAGCAGCTCGGACAGGCGTGTATATGGCTACACCTTC.

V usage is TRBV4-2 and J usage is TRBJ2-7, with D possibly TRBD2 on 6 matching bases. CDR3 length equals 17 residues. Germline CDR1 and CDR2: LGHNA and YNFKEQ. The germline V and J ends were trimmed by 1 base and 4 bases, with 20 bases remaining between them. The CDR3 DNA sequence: TGTGCCAGCAGCCAAGTATCTCTTAGCGGAAGTACTTACGAGCAGTACTTC. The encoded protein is CASSQVSLSGSTYEQYF.

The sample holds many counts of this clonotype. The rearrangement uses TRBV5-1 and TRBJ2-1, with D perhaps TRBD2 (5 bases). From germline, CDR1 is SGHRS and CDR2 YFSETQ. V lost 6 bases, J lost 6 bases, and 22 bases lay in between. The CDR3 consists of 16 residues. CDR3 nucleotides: TGCGCCAGCATTTATGGGAGTCCCCCTTCGGGCAATGAGCAGTTCTTC. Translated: CASIYGSPPSGNEQFF.

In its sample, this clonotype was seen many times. The CDR3 nucleotides are TGCGCCAGCAGCTTGCAGGGGAGGCTAGGAGGAGACATTCAGTACTTC. As protein: CASSLQGRLGGDIQYF. The chain combines TRBV5-1 with TRBJ2-4; D tentatively fits TRBD1 or TRBD2 (6 bases each). This CDR3 region has 16 residues. Trimming pared 1 base from V and 8 bases from J, leaving 19 bases between. Germline V gene lookup returns CDR1 SGHRS and CDR2 YFSETQ.

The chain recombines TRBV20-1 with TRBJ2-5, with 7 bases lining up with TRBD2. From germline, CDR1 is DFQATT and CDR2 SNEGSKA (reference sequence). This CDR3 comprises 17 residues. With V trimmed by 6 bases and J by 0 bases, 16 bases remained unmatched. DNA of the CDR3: TGCAGTGCAACAGTCCGGCCGGGGACTATGTACCAAGAGACCCAGTACTTC. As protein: CSATVRPGTMYQETQYF.

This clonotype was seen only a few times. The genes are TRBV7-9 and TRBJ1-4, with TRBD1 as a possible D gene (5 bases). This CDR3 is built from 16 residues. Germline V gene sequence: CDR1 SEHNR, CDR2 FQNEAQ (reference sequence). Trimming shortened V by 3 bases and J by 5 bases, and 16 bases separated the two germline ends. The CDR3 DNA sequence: TGTGCCAGCAGCTTGACGACCGGGACGAGAAATGAAAAACTGTTTTTT. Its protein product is CASSLTTGTRNEKLFF.

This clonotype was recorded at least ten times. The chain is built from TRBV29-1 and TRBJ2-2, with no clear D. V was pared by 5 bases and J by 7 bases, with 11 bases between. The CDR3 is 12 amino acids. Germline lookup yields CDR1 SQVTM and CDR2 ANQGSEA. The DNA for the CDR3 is TGCAGCGTTCAGCGTGGAAACGGGGAGCTGTTTTTT. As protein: CSVQRGNGELFF.

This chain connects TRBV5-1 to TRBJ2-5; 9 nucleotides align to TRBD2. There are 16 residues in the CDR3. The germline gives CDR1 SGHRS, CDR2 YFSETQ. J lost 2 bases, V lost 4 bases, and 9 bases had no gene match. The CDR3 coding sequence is TGCGCCAGCAGCGTGGACCCAGCGGGAGGACAAGAGACCCAGTACTTC. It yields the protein CASSVDPAGGQETQYF.

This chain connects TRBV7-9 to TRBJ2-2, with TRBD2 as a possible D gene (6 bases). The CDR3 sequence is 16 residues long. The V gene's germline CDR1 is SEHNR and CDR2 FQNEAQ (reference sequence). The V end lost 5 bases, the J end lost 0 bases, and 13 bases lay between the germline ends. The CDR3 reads CASSPGLFANTGELFF. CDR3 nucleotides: TGTGCCAGCAGCCCGGGACTGTTCGCGAACACCGGGGAGCTGTTTTTT.

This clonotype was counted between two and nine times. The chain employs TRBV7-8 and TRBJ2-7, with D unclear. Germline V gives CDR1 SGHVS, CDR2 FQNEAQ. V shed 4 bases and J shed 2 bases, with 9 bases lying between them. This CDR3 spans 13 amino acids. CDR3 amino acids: CASSSALAYEQYF. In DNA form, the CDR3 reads TGTGCCAGCAGCTCCGCGTTGGCCTACGAGCAGTACTTC.

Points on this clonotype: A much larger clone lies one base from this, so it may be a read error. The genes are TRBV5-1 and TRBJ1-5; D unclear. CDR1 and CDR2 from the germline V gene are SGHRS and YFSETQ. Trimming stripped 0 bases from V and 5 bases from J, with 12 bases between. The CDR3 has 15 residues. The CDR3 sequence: CASSLEAGRDQPQHF. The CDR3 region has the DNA TGCGCCAGCAGCTTGGAAGCGGGAAGGGATCAGCCCCAGCATTTT.

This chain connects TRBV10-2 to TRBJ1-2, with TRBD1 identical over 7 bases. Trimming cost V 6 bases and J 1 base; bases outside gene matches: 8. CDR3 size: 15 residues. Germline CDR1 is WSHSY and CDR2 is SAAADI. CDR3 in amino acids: CASSATGDSNYGYTF. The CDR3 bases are TGCGCCAGCAGCGCAACAGGGGATAGTAACTATGGCTACACCTTC.

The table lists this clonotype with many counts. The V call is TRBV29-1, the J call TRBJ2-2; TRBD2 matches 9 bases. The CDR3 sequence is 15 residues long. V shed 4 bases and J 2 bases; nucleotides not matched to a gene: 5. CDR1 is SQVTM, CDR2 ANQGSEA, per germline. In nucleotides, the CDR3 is TGCAGCGTTGTAGTAGCGGGAGCCAACACCGGGGAGCTGTTTTTT. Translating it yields CSVVVAGANTGELFF.

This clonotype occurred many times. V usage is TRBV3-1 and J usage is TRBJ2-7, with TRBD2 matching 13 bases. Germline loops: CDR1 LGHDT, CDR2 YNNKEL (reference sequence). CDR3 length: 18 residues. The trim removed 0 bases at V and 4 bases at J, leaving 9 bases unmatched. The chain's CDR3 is CASSQDYVWTSGSYEQYF. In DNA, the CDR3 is TGTGCCAGCAGCCAAGATTATGTATGGACTAGCGGGAGTTACGAGCAGTACTTC.

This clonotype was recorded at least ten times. CDR3 amino acids: CSALPTIREGPRNEQFF. CDR3 DNA sequence: TGCAGTGCTCTACCTACTATTCGGGAGGGCCCAAGGAATGAGCAGTTCTTC. The genes are TRBV20-1 and TRBJ2-1; 8 bases fit TRBD2. The V gene end was trimmed by 5 bases and the J gene end by 7 bases; junction bases not matched to a gene: 19. Looked up from germline, CDR1 is DFQATT and CDR2 is SNEGSKA (reference sequence). This CDR3 is built from 17 residues.

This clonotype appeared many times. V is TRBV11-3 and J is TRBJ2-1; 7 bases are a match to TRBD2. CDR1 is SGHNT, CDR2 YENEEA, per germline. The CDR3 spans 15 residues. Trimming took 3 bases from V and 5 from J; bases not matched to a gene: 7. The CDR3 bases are TGTGCCAGCAGCTTGAGCGGGACGACTGACAATGAGCAGTTCTTC. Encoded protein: CASSLSGTTDNEQFF.

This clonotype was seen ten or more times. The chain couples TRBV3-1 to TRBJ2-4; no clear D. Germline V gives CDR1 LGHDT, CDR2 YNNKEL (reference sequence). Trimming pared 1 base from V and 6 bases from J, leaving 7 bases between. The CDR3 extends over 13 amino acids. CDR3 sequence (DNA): TGTGCCAGCAGCCAAGCACAGACAAACATTCAGTACTTC. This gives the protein CASSQAQTNIQYF.

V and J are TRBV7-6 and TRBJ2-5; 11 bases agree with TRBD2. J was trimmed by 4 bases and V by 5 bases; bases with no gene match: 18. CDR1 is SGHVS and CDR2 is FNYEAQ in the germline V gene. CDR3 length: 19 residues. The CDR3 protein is CASSTSWPSGRLGGETQYF. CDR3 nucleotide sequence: TGTGCCAGCAGCACGAGTTGGCCTAGCGGGAGGCTTGGGGGAGAGACCCAGTACTTC.

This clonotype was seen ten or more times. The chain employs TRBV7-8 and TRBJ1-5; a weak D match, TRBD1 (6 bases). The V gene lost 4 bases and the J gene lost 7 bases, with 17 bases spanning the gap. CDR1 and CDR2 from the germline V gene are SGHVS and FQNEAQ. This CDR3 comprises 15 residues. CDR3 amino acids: CASSSAGGLGQPQHF. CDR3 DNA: TGTGCCAGCAGCTCAGCCGGGGGGCTGGGGCAGCCCCAGCATTTT.

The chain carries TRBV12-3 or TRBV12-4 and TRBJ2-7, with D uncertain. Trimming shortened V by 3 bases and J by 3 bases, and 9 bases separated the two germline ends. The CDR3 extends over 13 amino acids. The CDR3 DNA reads TGTGCCAGCAGTTTTGGATCAATCTACGAGCAGTACTTC. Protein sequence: CASSFGSIYEQYF.

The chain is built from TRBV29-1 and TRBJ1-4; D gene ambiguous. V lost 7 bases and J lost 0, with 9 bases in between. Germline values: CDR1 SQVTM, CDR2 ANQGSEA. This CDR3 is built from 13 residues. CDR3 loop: CSARDATNEKLFF. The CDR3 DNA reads TGCAGCGCTCGTGACGCAACTAATGAAAAACTGTTTTTT. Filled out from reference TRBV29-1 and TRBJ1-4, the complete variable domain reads SAVISQKPSRDICQRGTSLTIQCQVDSQVTMMFWYRQQPGQSLTLIATANQGSEATYESGFVIDKFPISRPNLTFSTLTVSNMSPEDSSIYLCSARDATNEKLFFGSGTQLSVL.

The DNA for the CDR3 is TGTGCCAGCAGCGAGGCAGGGGGTACCGATACGCAGTATTTT. This codes for CASSEAGGTDTQYF. The rearrangement uses TRBV7-9 and TRBJ2-3; TRBD1 agrees at 7 bases. V was pared by 5 bases and J by 6 bases, with 8 bases of the junction left unmatched. There are 14 residues in the CDR3. Germline loops: CDR1 SEHNR, CDR2 FQNEAQ (reference sequence).

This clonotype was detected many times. The CDR3 coding sequence is TGTGCCAGCAAGGGACAGGGGGCTATTCAGCCCCAGCATTTT. Protein: CASKGQGAIQPQHF. The J gene is TRBJ1-5, the V gene TRBV12-3 or TRBV12-4; 12 bases map to TRBD1. CDR3 length: 14 residues. V trimming: 7 bases; J trimming: 6 bases; junction bases outside the gene matches: 4.

The CDR3 sequence: CASSLALDRSDEQFF. CDR3 nucleotide sequence: TGTGCCAGCAGCTTAGCGCTTGATCGGTCCGATGAGCAGTTCTTC. This chain links TRBV7-7 with TRBJ2-1; D remains unclear. Germline V gives CDR1 SSHAT, CDR2 FNYEAQ (reference sequence). This CDR3 region has 15 residues. The V and J ends lost 0 bases and 8 bases respectively, with 14 bases between them.

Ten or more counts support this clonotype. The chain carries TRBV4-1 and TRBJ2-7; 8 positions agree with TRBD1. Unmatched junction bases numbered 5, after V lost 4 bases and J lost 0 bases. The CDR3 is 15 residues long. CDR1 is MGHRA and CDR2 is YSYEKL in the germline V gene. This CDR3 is CASSPGTGASYEQYF. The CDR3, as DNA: TGCGCCAGCAGCCCTGGGACAGGAGCCTCCTACGAGCAGTACTTC.